A single T cell receptor beta chain is shown here with its context. What it binds is not known. This CDR3 region has 15 residues. CDR1 is SGHDT, CDR2 YYEEEE, per germline. The assay ran at deep level. For sorted subsets, 200 ng DNA per replicate equaled about 31,000 T cell genomes. Here immunoSEQ multiplex PCR was the method, and the copy in TCRdb shows in-frame clones only, minus some. Here the sample spans more than 2 million clones, approximately 96% being singletons. This entry belongs to a study of shared clonotypes between healthy human individuals. Notes on the study in general: Memory subsets had estimated richness that was generally smaller than that of naive subsets. Genetic and exposure-history diversity was limited by the few donors.

The chain recombines TRBV5-6 with TRBJ2-7, with unresolved D. The last part of the DNA fits TRBJ2-1 better; the J call may be wrong. The sequenced sample was naive CD4+ T cells sorted from blood. Subset noted: CD45RA+ positively selected. The TCR comes from a man between 18 and 35 years old in good health. The CDR3 sequence: CASSFLASSYNEQFF. CDR3 nucleotides: TGTGCCAGCAGCTTTCTTGCAAGCTCCTACAATGAGCAGTTCTTC.